This T cell receptor beta chain was documented in a study of CD8 T cells in ankylosing spondylitis. General study points: Matched ankylosing spondylitis synovial fluid reportedly showed significant enrichment of disease-linked clones. In ankylosing spondylitis blood, a motif of roughly eight highly homologous TCR beta variants appeared characteristic.

J gave up 6 bases and V 4 bases, and 9 bases lay outside the gene matches. The germline CDR1 and CDR2 sequences are WSHSY and SAAADI. This CDR3 is 15 amino acids long. This clonotype has a count of ten or more. Its antigen is undetermined. Researchers built TCR beta libraries using quantitative 5'-RACE with molecular barcodes. MiXCR, applied by TCRdb to the 5' RACE reads, yields one record per CDR3 protein. The sample carries some 220,000 distinct CDR3 sequences, around 8% recorded once. The source of this sequence is a female donor with ankylosing spondylitis or in good health (not recorded which). The rearrangement joins TRBV10-2 to TRBJ2-7; 10 bases fit TRBD2. The specimen was blood, either unsorted or a sorted T cell fraction (not recorded which). The CDR3 sequence is CASSVALAGEGEQYF. As DNA, the CDR3 is TGCGCCAGCAGTGTTGCGCTAGCGGGAGAAGGCGAGCAGTACTTC.